These 10 T cell receptor beta chains were all obtained from the same sample, sequenced in a study of sequential checkpoint blockade in melanoma. The sample's treatment: randomized to nivolumab then ipilimumab (arm A) or the reverse (arm B). The method was immunoSEQ multiplex PCR; TCRdb's version includes in-frame clones alone and lacks a portion of them. The sample includes about 21,000 clones, 80% to 90% of them seen just once. Sequenced material: CD8+ T cells sorted from blood (inferred from file names), taken from a patient given nivolumab and ipilimumab in sequence. All receptors derive from a human donor with melanoma.

This chain connects TRBV30 to TRBJ2-7, with D perhaps TRBD2 (5 bases). CDR3 size: 12 residues. V was trimmed by 6 bases and J by 3 bases, leaving 12 bases between them. CDR1 is GTSNPN, CDR2 SVGIG, per germline (reference sequence). The CDR3 loop is CACLGVFYEQYF. The CDR3 DNA reads TGTGCCTGCCTCGGGGTTTTCTACGAGCAGTACTTC.

The rearrangement joins TRBV27 to TRBJ2-1; TRBD2 matches at 10 bases. This CDR3 has 14 residues. Germline-derived CDR1 and CDR2 are MNHEY and SMNVEV (reference sequence). After removal of 3 bases from V and 6 bases from J, the junction contained 2 bases not matched to a gene. CDR3: CASSFRTSGNEQFF. The CDR3 region has the DNA TGTGCCAGCAGTTTCCGGACTAGCGGCAATGAGCAGTTCTTC.

This chain connects TRBV27 to TRBJ2-1; possible D gene TRBD1, 6 bases. The CDR3 has 15 residues. V was trimmed by 8 bases and J by 1 base, leaving 15 bases between them. From germline, CDR1 is MNHEY and CDR2 SMNVEV (reference sequence). The CDR3 bases are TGTGCCAGCGACGTCCTTGGACAGTCCTACAATGAGCAGTTCTTC. It codes for CASDVLGQSYNEQFF.

The CDR3 DNA is TGCGCCAGCAGCTTACTTACAGGGGGAAAGACCCAGTACTTC. Residues: CASSLLTGGKTQYF. The V gene is TRBV5-1, the J gene TRBJ2-5; 8 nucleotides line up with TRBD1. This CDR3 contains 14 residues. The ends lost 2 bases at V and 6 bases at J; junction bases unmatched: 6. Germline values: CDR1 SGHRS, CDR2 YFSETQ.

The chain employs TRBV5-8 and TRBJ2-2; 8 bases are a match to TRBD1. Germline V gene lookup returns CDR1 SGHTS and CDR2 YDEGEE. J lost 3 bases, V lost 3 bases, and 7 bases had no gene match. This CDR3 is 16 amino acids long. CDR3 sequence: CASSSQTGADTGELFF. The CDR3 bases are TGTGCCAGCAGCTCACAGACAGGGGCGGACACCGGGGAGCTGTTTTTT.

This clone was seen a few times. An end of the junction does not agree with germline; a read error may underlie this. V is TRBV7-9 and J is TRBJ1-1; weak D call: TRBD1 (6 bases). Looked up from germline, CDR1 is SEHNR and CDR2 is FQNEAQ (reference sequence). This CDR3 region has 16 residues. The CDR3, as DNA: TGTGCCAGCACCTTAAGGCAGGGGCAGCCGGCCACTGAAGCTTTCTTT. It specifies CASTLRQGQPATEAFF. The entire variable domain, with the rest obtained from reference TRBV7-9 and TRBJ1-1, is as follows: DTGVSQNPRHKITKRGQNVTFRCDPISEHNRLYWYRQTLGQGPEFLTYFQNEAQLEKSRLLSDRFSAERPKGSFSTLEIQRTEQGDSAMYLCASTLRQGQPATEAFFGQGTRLTVV.

The chain carries TRBV4-1 and TRBJ2-1; 8 bases align to TRBD1. The CDR3 sequence is 15 residues long. V was pared by 4 bases and J by 2 bases, with 4 bases of the junction left unmatched. Germline V gene lookup returns CDR1 MGHRA and CDR2 YSYEKL. The CDR3 DNA follows: TGCGCCAGCAGCCCTGACAGGGGTCCCTACAATGAGCAGTTCTTC. It yields the protein CASSPDRGPYNEQFF.

The chain combines TRBV30 with TRBJ1-5, with D perhaps TRBD1 (5 bases). Germline loops: CDR1 GTSNPN, CDR2 SVGIG (reference sequence). Between the trimmed V and J ends, which lost 0 bases and 7 bases, there was a span of 16 bases. This CDR3 is 15 amino acids long. CDR3 nucleotide sequence: TGTGCCTGGAGTGTAAGGTGGCAGGGTGACCAGCCCCAGCATTTT. Amino acid sequence: CAWSVRWQGDQPQHF.

The CDR3 DNA reads as TGTGCCAGCAGCTGGGCAGGGTCATATAAGCCTAATGAAAAACTGTTTTTT. Protein sequence: CASSWAGSYKPNEKLFF. The J gene is TRBJ1-4, the V gene TRBV7-2; D perhaps matches TRBD1 (5 bases). Looked up from germline, CDR1 is SGHTA and CDR2 is FQGNSA. This CDR3 contains 17 residues. Trimming took 4 bases from V and 3 from J, leaving 18 bases between them.

Here the CDR3 reads CASSVVGGYEQYF. In DNA, the CDR3 is TGTGCCAGCAGCGTAGTGGGGGGTTACGAGCAGTACTTC. The rearrangement uses TRBV9 and TRBJ2-7, with D maybe TRBD2 (6 bases). Trimming removed 0 bases at V and 4 bases at J, with 8 bases between. Germline loops: CDR1 SGDLS, CDR2 YYNGEE. This CDR3 contains 13 residues.